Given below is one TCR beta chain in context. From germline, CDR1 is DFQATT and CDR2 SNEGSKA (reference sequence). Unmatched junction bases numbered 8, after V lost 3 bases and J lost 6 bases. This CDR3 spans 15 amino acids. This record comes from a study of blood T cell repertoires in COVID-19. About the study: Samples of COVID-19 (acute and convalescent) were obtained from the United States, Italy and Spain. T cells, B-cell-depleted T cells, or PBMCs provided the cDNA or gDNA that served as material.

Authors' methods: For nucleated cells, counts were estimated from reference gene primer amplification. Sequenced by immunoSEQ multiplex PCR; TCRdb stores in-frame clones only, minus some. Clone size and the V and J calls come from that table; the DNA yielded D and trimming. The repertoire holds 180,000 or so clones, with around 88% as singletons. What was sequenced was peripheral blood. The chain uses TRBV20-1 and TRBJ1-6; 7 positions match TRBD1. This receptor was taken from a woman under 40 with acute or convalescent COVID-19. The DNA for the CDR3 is TGCAGTGCTAGTTCTGACAGGGCGGGTAATTCACCCCTCCACTTT. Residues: CSASSDRAGNSPLHF.